What follows are 14 T cell receptor beta chains derived from one specimen sequenced in a study of blood T cell repertoires in COVID-19. TCRdb's table, derived via immunoSEQ multiplex PCR, lists solely in-frame clones and lacks some. The data contain about 80,000 clones, around 83% of them seen just once; the ten biggest clones take up roughly 36%. Specimen: peripheral blood. The receptors shown here come from an elderly man with active or convalescent COVID-19.

The chain carries TRBV2 and TRBJ2-7; no clear D gene. This CDR3 has 12 residues. Trimming stripped 6 bases from V and 1 base from J, with 7 bases between. Germline-derived CDR1 and CDR2 are SNHLY and FYNNEI. CDR3 loop: CASSWLSYEQYF. For the CDR3, the DNA is TGTGCCAGCAGCTGGCTTTCCTACGAGCAGTACTTC. The full variable domain, in which reference TRBV2 and TRBJ2-7 provide the parts outside the CDR3, is EPEVTQTPSHQVTQMGQEVILRCVPISNHLYFYWYRQILGQKVEFLVSFYNNEISEKSEIFDDQFSVERPDGSNFTLKIRSTKLEDSAMYFCASSWLSYEQYFGPGTRLTVT.

The chain joins TRBV11-1 to TRBJ1-2; TRBD1 agrees at 7 bases. With V trimmed by 4 bases and J by 2 bases, 7 bases remained unmatched. Per germline, CDR1 SGHAT and CDR2 FQDESV (reference sequence). The CDR3 extends over 15 amino acids. CDR3 sequence: CASSSLEGQNYGYTF. CDR3 sequence (DNA): TGTGCCAGCAGCTCCCTAGAGGGACAGAACTATGGCTACACCTTC.

This rearrangement joins TRBV11-3 to TRBJ2-5; D is possibly TRBD2 (5 bases). Germline V gene lookup returns CDR1 SGHNT and CDR2 YENEEA. CDR3 size: 14 residues. The V end was cut by 3 bases, the J end by 2 bases, with 10 bases between. The CDR3 spells CASSLGGLQETQYF. The CDR3 nucleotides are TGTGCCAGCAGCTTGGGCGGGCTTCAAGAGACCCAGTACTTC.

This CDR3 is CASSAWGQGNGYTF. CDR3 in DNA: TGCGCCAGCAGCGCCTGGGGACAGGGAAATGGCTACACCTTC. The chain recombines TRBV5-1 with TRBJ1-2; the match to TRBD1 covers 9 bases. Per germline, CDR1 SGHRS and CDR2 YFSETQ. V was clipped by 4 bases and J by 6 bases; unmatched bases: 7. The CDR3 consists of 14 residues.

This clone showed up just once. The chain is built from TRBV5-1 and TRBJ1-1; D is perhaps TRBD1 (5 bases). This CDR3 spans 14 amino acids. The ends were cut back, 4 bases at V and 4 bases at J, with 14 bases in the middle. Per the germline V gene, CDR1 is SGHRS and CDR2 is YFSETQ. The CDR3 DNA reads TGCGCCAGCAGCCCGCCAGCAGGGTCCACTGAAGCTTTCTTT. Translating it yields CASSPPAGSTEAFF.

In its sample, this clone was seen a few times. This chain links TRBV29-1 with TRBJ2-2, with D uncertain. The V and J ends lost 4 bases and 1 base respectively, with 4 bases between them. Germline assignment: CDR1 SQVTM and CDR2 ANQGSEA. The CDR3 runs to 12 residues. This CDR3 is CSVAMNTGELFF. The CDR3 DNA reads TGCAGCGTTGCCATGAACACCGGGGAGCTGTTTTTT.

This clone was seen a single time. This rearrangement joins TRBV4-3 to TRBJ2-1; 10 bases line up with TRBD1. Germline assignment: CDR1 LGHNA and CDR2 YSLEER. V lost 3 bases and J lost 8; bases outside the gene matches: 10. The CDR3 spans 16 residues. The CDR3 coding sequence is TGCGCCAGCAGCCATGGCCGGGACAGGGGTAAGGATGAGCAGTTCTTC. It encodes CASSHGRDRGKDEQFF.

This chain joins TRBV7-3 and TRBJ2-1; D not certain. CDR3 size: 13 residues. Germline V gene data show CDR1 as SGHTA and CDR2 as FQGTGA. Trimming pared 1 base from V and 5 bases from J, leaving 6 bases between. The CDR3 loop is CASSLNSHNEQFF. The CDR3 nucleotides are TGTGCCAGCAGCTTAAACTCACACAATGAGCAGTTCTTC.

This clone was seen just once. The chain has TRBV2 and TRBJ2-6; no clear D. The germline V and J ends were trimmed by 1 base and 0 bases, with 13 bases remaining between them. In germline, CDR1 is SNHLY, CDR2 FYNNEI. The CDR3 contains 18 residues. The CDR3 is CASSEVGRPLSGANVLTF. In DNA, the CDR3 is TGTGCCAGCAGTGAAGTGGGCAGGCCCCTCTCTGGGGCCAACGTCCTGACTTTC.

The V and J genes are TRBV19 and TRBJ1-1; D not certain. V lost 2 bases, J lost 4 bases, and 11 bases lay in between. CDR3 size: 14 residues. Germline CDR1 is LNHDA and CDR2 is SQIVND (reference sequence). CDR3 protein: CASSILGSSTEAFF. In nucleotides, the CDR3 is TGTGCCAGTAGTATACTAGGTAGTAGCACTGAAGCTTTCTTT.

This chain uses TRBV3-1 (or the pseudogene TRBV3-2) with TRBJ1-1; possibly TRBD1 for D (5 bases). CDR1 is LGHDT and CDR2 is YNNKEL in the germline V gene (reference sequence). The CDR3 has 15 residues. Trimming shortened V by 2 bases and J by 1 base, and 11 bases separated the two germline ends. CDR3 DNA: TGTGCCAGCAGCCAACAGGGAACGGGGAACACTGAAGCTTTCTTT. This gives the protein CASSQQGTGNTEAFF.

The genes are TRBV24-1 and TRBJ2-1, with 7 positions matching TRBD2. This CDR3 spans 15 amino acids. Trimming cost V 3 bases and J 4 bases; bases outside gene matches: 5. Germline V CDR1 and CDR2: KGHDR, SFDVKD. CDR3 DNA: TGTGCCACCAGTGATGGTCTAGCGGCATACAATGAGCAGTTCTTC. Its protein product is CATSDGLAAYNEQFF.

The V gene is TRBV6-6, the J gene TRBJ1-2; 9 bases line up with TRBD1. From germline, CDR1 is MNHNY and CDR2 SVGAGI (reference sequence). After removal of 6 bases from V and 7 bases from J, the junction contained 12 bases not matched to a gene. This CDR3 has 15 amino acids. The CDR3 loop reads CASRPSPGTGFGYTF. The CDR3 DNA sequence: TGTGCCAGCAGACCCAGTCCCGGGACAGGGTTTGGCTACACCTTC.

This chain uses TRBV5-4 with TRBJ2-5; TRBD1 aligns across 9 bases. The length of the CDR3 is 14 residues. V shed 4 bases and J 5 bases; nucleotides not matched to a gene: 6. Germline assignment: CDR1 SGHNT and CDR2 YYREEE (reference sequence). The CDR3 region is CASSAGQGGETQYF. The CDR3 DNA is TGTGCCAGCAGCGCGGGACAGGGAGGTGAGACCCAGTACTTC.